These T cell receptor beta chains were read from a single sample in a study of CD8+ T cells in alopecia areata. Here immunoSEQ multiplex PCR was the method, and the copy in TCRdb shows in-frame clones only, minus some. This sample carries under 250,000 clones, about 53% of them seen once, and the ten largest clones take 0.4% to 0.55%. The sample consisted of CD4+ T cells sorted from blood, taken at week 0. The receptor set was obtained from a human donor with alopecia areata. Both conserved end residues are part of each CDR3. D genes are given only for firm matches. Clone size is stated in some rows and not others, as once, few, many or a class when expanded.

V	J	D	size	CDR3	DNA
TRBV19	TRBJ2-3	.	few	CASNGAGYTQYF	TGTGCCAGTAACGGGGCAGGGTATACGCAGTATTTT
TRBV6-1	TRBJ2-7	.	.	CASSEAYRIEQYF	TGTGCCAGCAGTGAAGCGTACCGGATCGAGCAGTACTTC
TRBV7-9	TRBJ1-3	.	.	CASSLGPGSGNTIYF	TGTGCCAGCAGCTTAGGTCCAGGCTCAGGAAACACCATATATTTT
TRBV29-1	TRBJ2-7	TRBD1	.	CSTTGVAGEQYF	TGCAGCACGACAGGGGTCGCGGGCGAGCAGTACTTC
TRBV6-5	TRBJ1-2	.	.	CASSYSLGRGYFYTF	TGTGCCAGCAGTTACTCTCTTGGACGGGGTTACTTCTACACCTTC
TRBV15	TRBJ2-4	TRBD1	.	CATLDRVKNIQYF	TGTGCCACCCTGGACAGGGTCAAAAACATTCAGTACTTC
TRBV6-5	TRBJ1-1	.	.	CASKDSGLMNTEAFF	TGTGCCAGCAAGGATTCCGGGTTAATGAACACTGAAGCTTTCTTT
TRBV29-1	TRBJ2-5	TRBD2	.	CSVHGLAGQETQYF	TGCAGCGTTCACGGACTAGCGGGCCAAGAGACCCAGTACTTC
TRBV21-1	TRBJ2-7	.	.	CASSDPRPGQGTYEQYF	TGTGCCAGCAGCGACCCCCGCCCGGGACAGGGAACCTACGAGCAGTACTTC
TRBV9	TRBJ1-2	.	few	CASRGRVDRRYTF	TGTGCCAGCAGGGGGAGAGTCGACAGGAGGTACACCTTC
TRBV25-1	TRBJ2-7	TRBD1	.	CASSDHGQGAYEQYF	TGTGCCAGCAGTGACCACGGACAGGGGGCCTACGAGCAGTACTTC
TRBV20-1	TRBJ2-7	.	.	CSAQGSEQYF	TGCAGTGCACAGGGTTCCGAGCAGTACTTC
TRBV11-2	TRBJ2-7	.	.	CATERSSYEQYF	TGTGCCACTGAACGCAGCTCCTACGAGCAGTACTTC
TRBV6-1	TRBJ2-4	TRBD1	.	CASSETTGGLNIQYF	TGTGCCAGCAGTGAAACGACAGGGGGGTTGAACATTCAGTACTTC